These 2 T cell receptor beta chains were all obtained from the same sample, sequenced in a study of cytotoxic CD8 clonotypes in ibrutinib-treated CLL. Generated by immunoSEQ multiplex PCR, the TCRdb table keeps only in-frame clones and is missing some. The sample holds around 200,000 clones, about 75% seen once. This specimen was PBMCs, taken after 12 months of ibrutinib treatment. These receptors were collected from a human donor with chronic lymphocytic leukemia.

This clone was recorded only once. The DNA for the CDR3 is TGTGCCAGCAGCCTTACCCGGGACAGCGAGCAGTTCTTC. This gives the protein CASSLTRDSEQFF. The gene calls are TRBV27 and TRBJ2-1; 7 nucleotides line up with TRBD1. The CDR3 covers 13 residues. V was clipped by 6 bases and J by 10 bases; unmatched bases: 9. Per germline, CDR1 MNHEY and CDR2 SMNVEV (reference sequence).

The rearrangement joins TRBV11-2 to TRBJ2-2, with unresolved D. This CDR3 has 14 residues. Trimming left V 3 bases short and J 3 bases short, with 8 bases between. The V gene's germline CDR1 is SGHAT and CDR2 FQNNGV. The CDR3 sequence: CASSLVRHTGELFF. CDR3 nucleotides: TGTGCCAGCAGCTTGGTCCGACACACCGGGGAGCTGTTTTTT.